The TCR beta chain under discussion was sequenced for a study of blood T cell repertoires in COVID-19. Study context: Spain, Italy and the United States supplied samples that represented acute and convalescent COVID-19. PBMCs, B-cell-depleted T cells, or T cells provided the cDNA or gDNA that made up the material.

TCRdb keeps only in-frame clones here, not all; method: immunoSEQ multiplex PCR. Among approximately 180,000 clones listed, 87% were seen once. Germline CDR1 is SGHNT and CDR2 is YYREEE (reference sequence). The CDR3 covers 14 residues. Trimming removed 4 bases from V and 2 bases from J, with 12 bases in between. The chain recombines TRBV5-4 with TRBJ1-2; D may be TRBD1 (5 bases). The source is a man aged 55-75 years with active or convalescent COVID-19. Sequencing was done on a sample of peripheral blood. The CDR3 loop reads CASSRGSQNYGYTF. The CDR3 nucleotides are TGTGCCAGCAGCCGGGGGTCACAAAACTATGGCTACACCTTC. The entire variable domain, with the rest obtained from reference TRBV5-4 and TRBJ1-2, is as follows: ETGVTQSPTHLIKTRGQQVTLRCSSQSGHNTVSWYQQALGQGPQFIFQYYREEENGRGNFPPRFSGLQFPNYSSELNVNALELDDSALYLCASSRGSQNYGYTFGSGTRLTVV.